The 12 T cell receptor beta chains listed next were all sequenced from one sample in a study of cytomegalovirus exposure and HLA in healthy donors. Amplification used 60 Vbeta primers and 13 Jbeta primers. Here immunoSEQ multiplex PCR was the method, and the copy in TCRdb shows in-frame clones only, minus some. The sample shows over 150,000 clones, over 70% of them seen only once. Material: PBMCs. All receptors come from a male donor in good health and CMV-seronegative.

This clone has more than one count but fewer than ten. The gene calls are TRBV2 and TRBJ1-5; TRBD1 matches at 8 bases. This CDR3 is 14 amino acids long. CDR1 and CDR2 (germline): SNHLY, FYNNEI. V shed 6 bases, J shed 6 bases, and the junction held 7 bases outside the gene matches. CDR3 DNA: TGTGCCAGCAGATACACAGGGGGTACTCAGCCCCAGCATTTT. Translating gives CASRYTGGTQPQHF.

CDR3 in amino acids: CASSFRQGAGGIQYF. The CDR3 DNA sequence: TGTGCCAGCAGCTTCCGACAGGGGGCGGGTGGCATTCAGTACTTC. The gene calls are TRBV6-5 and TRBJ2-4; 10 bases line up with TRBD1. This CDR3 spans 15 amino acids. Trimming at V came to 6 bases and at J to 9 bases, leaving 11 bases not matched to a gene. CDR1 and CDR2 (germline): MNHEY, SVGAGI.

The rearrangement uses TRBV28 and TRBJ2-4; TRBD2 matches 7 bases. With V trimmed by 7 bases and J by 4 bases, 7 bases remained unmatched. This CDR3 is built from 14 residues. In germline, CDR1 is MDHEN, CDR2 SYDVKM. In DNA, the CDR3 is TGTGCCAGCAACCTAGGGACTATGAAAAACATTCAGTACTTC. Protein product: CASNLGTMKNIQYF.

V is TRBV19 and J is TRBJ2-3, with D unclear. The CDR3 runs 13 residues. The germline V and J ends were trimmed by 3 bases and 2 bases, with 6 bases remaining between them. Germline-derived CDR1 and CDR2 are LNHDA and SQIVND (reference sequence). CDR3: CASSIGVTDTQYF. The CDR3 nucleotides read TGTGCCAGTAGTATCGGAGTCACAGATACGCAGTATTTT.

The chain uses TRBV28 and TRBJ2-5; D is perhaps TRBD1 (5 bases). The CDR3 has 15 residues. The germline V and J ends were trimmed by 6 bases and 2 bases, with 16 bases remaining between them. Germline lookup yields CDR1 MDHEN and CDR2 SYDVKM. CDR3 sequence reads: CASRVPLSGQETQYF. For the CDR3, the DNA is TGTGCCAGCAGGGTTCCCCTGTCAGGGCAAGAGACCCAGTACTTC.

This chain links TRBV29-1 with TRBJ2-1; 9 positions agree with TRBD2. CDR3 length: 15 amino acids. CDR1 is SQVTM, CDR2 ANQGSEA, per germline. V was clipped by 4 bases and J by 7 bases; unmatched bases: 11. CDR3 DNA: TGCAGCGTTGGGCTACTAGCGGGCGTGAGTAATGAGCAGTTCTTC. Translated, it gives CSVGLLAGVSNEQFF.

V usage is TRBV19 and J usage is TRBJ2-7, with 7 positions matching TRBD1. V lost 5 bases to trimming and J lost 5 bases; unmatched junction nucleotides: 6. CDR1 is LNHDA and CDR2 is SQIVND in the germline V gene (reference sequence). This CDR3 comprises 13 residues. Here the CDR3 reads CASSATGSHEQYF. DNA for the CDR3: TGTGCCAGTAGTGCGACAGGGTCCCACGAGCAGTACTTC.

The J gene is TRBJ2-7, the V gene TRBV28; perhaps TRBD2 as D (5 bases). The CDR3 is 13 amino acids. CDR1 is MDHEN, CDR2 SYDVKM, per germline. V gave up 7 bases and J gave up 3 bases, with 13 bases separating them. CDR3 amino acids: CASINGDGYEQYF. The CDR3 DNA reads TGTGCCAGCATTAACGGGGATGGCTACGAGCAGTACTTC.

This chain links TRBV12-5 with TRBJ1-3; 7 positions match TRBD1. The V gene end was trimmed by 3 bases and the J gene end by 1 base; junction bases not matched to a gene: 6. The CDR3 sequence is 16 residues long. Germline V gene lookup returns CDR1 LGHNT and CDR2 FRNRAP. The CDR3 coding sequence is TGTGCTAGTGGTTTACCCACAGGGGAATCTGGAAACACCATATATTTT. Its protein is CASGLPTGESGNTIYF. Drawing the rest from reference TRBV12-5 and TRBJ1-3, the complete variable domain is DARVTQTPRHKVTEMGQEVTMRCQPILGHNTVFWYRQTMMQGLELLAYFRNRAPLDDSGMPKDRFSAEMPDATLATLKIQPSEPRDSAVYFCASGLPTGESGNTIYFGEGSWLTVV.

The J gene is TRBJ2-3, the V gene TRBV6-6, with D possibly matching TRBD2 (6 bases). The CDR3 consists of 13 residues. The V gene lost 3 bases and the J gene lost 4 bases, with 8 bases spanning the gap. In germline, CDR1 is MNHNY, CDR2 SVGAGI (reference sequence). Here the CDR3 DNA reads TGTGCCAGCAGTTATACGGGGGCAGATACGCAGTATTTT. This translates into CASSYTGADTQYF.

This chain links TRBV28 with TRBJ1-2; 9 nucleotides agree with TRBD1. Looked up from germline, CDR1 is MDHEN and CDR2 is SYDVKM. The J segment lost 8 bases and the V segment lost 4 bases, leaving 11 bases of the junction unmatched. The CDR3 contains 15 residues. The CDR3 DNA reads TGTGCCAGCAGTTCGGGACAGGGTGGTTTCGAGGGCTACACCTTC. This sequence encodes CASSSGQGGFEGYTF.

CDR3 amino acids: CASAGGSSTEAFF. The CDR3 DNA is TGTGCCAGCGCAGGTGGGTCGAGCACTGAAGCTTTCTTT. The chain couples TRBV13 to TRBJ1-1, with D uncertain. Germline lookup yields CDR1 PRHDT and CDR2 FYEKMQ (reference sequence). The CDR3 runs to 13 residues. Between the trimmed V and J ends, which lost 8 bases and 4 bases, there was a span of 14 bases.